The 5 T cell receptor beta chains below were found in one sample sequenced in a study of liver allograft versus peripheral blood T cells. Study in general: The authors compared T cell receptor repertoires in transplanted livers with those in the peripheral blood of recipients.

TCRdb re-called the reads through MiXCR, storing one row per CDR3 protein. Of approximately 5,300 distinct CDR3 sequences listed, around 15% were seen once; the top ten hold about 10%. These TCRs come from a human patient who had a liver transplant. Some T cells may have come from the graft donor.

This clonotype is classed as medium-sized. This chain connects TRBV28 to TRBJ1-3; perhaps TRBD1 as D (6 bases). In germline, CDR1 is MDHEN, CDR2 SYDVKM. This CDR3 region has 18 residues. V dropped 4 bases and J dropped 2 bases, with 21 bases sitting between them. This chain's CDR3 is CASSYLPQQGSPGNTIYF. The CDR3 DNA follows: TGTGCCAGCAGTTACCTCCCCCAACAGGGTTCACCTGGAAACACCATATATTTT.

By share, this clonotype ranks as medium-sized. The rearrangement joins TRBV18 to TRBJ2-3; D assignment may be TRBD1 or TRBD2 (7 bases each). Trimming took 6 bases from V and 6 from J, leaving 22 bases between them. This CDR3 spans 16 amino acids. CDR1 and CDR2 from the germline V gene are KGHSH and LQKENI. CDR3 DNA: TGTGCCAGCTCCAACCAGGGAGGGGGCGCGGCCGATACGCAGTATTTT. This sequence encodes CASSNQGGGAADTQYF.

In this sample, this clonotype is medium-sized. J is TRBJ1-2 and V is TRBV20-1; D not certain. Trimming left V 5 bases short and J 2 bases short, with 12 bases between. CDR1 DFQATT and CDR2 SNEGSKA come from the germline V gene (reference sequence). The CDR3 loop spans 13 amino acids. The CDR3 protein is CSAQKPPNYGYTF. Here the CDR3 DNA reads TGCAGTGCTCAGAAGCCACCAAACTATGGCTACACCTTC.

This clonotype is categorized as medium-sized. The chain carries TRBV20-1 and TRBJ2-1, with D possibly matching TRBD1 (7 bases). V dropped 6 bases and J dropped 8 bases, with 23 bases sitting between them. Germline values: CDR1 DFQATT, CDR2 SNEGSKA (reference sequence). This CDR3 has 15 residues. The DNA for the CDR3 is TGCAGTGCCCGAAGGGACAGTGCGGGGTGGGATGAGCAGTTCTTC. This encodes CSARRDSAGWDEQFF.

This clonotype appeared a few times. The chain uses TRBV30 and TRBJ2-1; no clear D gene. CDR3 length: 12 residues. Germline CDR1 reads GTSNPN; CDR2 reads SVGIG (reference sequence). V was clipped by 3 bases and J by 6 bases, with 9 bases between them. CDR3 nucleotides: TGTGCCTGGAGCGAGAGATCCAATGAGCAGTTCTTC. Its translation: CAWSERSNEQFF.